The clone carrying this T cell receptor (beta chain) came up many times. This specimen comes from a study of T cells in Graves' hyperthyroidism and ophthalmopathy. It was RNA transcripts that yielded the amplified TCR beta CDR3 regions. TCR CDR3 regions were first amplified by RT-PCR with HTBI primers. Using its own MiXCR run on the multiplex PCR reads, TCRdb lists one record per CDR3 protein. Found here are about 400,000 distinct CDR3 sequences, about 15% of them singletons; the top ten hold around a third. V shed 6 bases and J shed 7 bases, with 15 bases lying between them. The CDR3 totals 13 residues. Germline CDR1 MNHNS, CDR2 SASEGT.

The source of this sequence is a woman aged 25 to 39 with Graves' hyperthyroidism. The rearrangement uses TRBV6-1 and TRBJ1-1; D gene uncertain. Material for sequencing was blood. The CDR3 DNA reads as TGTGCCAGCAGGAAGGAACTCAGGCGTGAAGCTTTCTTT. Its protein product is CASRKELRREAFF.